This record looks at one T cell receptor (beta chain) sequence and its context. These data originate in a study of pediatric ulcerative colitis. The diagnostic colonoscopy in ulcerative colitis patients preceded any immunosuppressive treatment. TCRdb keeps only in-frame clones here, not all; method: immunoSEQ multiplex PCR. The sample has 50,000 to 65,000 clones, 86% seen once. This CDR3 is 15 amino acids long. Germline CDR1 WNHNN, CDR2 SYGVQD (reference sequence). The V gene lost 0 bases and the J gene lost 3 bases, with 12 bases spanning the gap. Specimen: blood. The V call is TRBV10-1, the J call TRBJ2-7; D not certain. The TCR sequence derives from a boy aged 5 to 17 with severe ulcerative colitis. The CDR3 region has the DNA TGCGCCAGCAGTGAGTCGCAAAGTCCTTTCTACGAGCAGTACTTC. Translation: CASSESQSPFYEQYF.